This TCR beta chain was documented in a study of HIV-infected patients and healthy controls (TCRdb year 2014). This clonotype was seen more than once but under ten times. No cognate antigen has been identified for it. No base qualities exist here, and no much larger clone lies one base off it. After removal of 6 bases from V and 2 bases from J, the junction retains 3 bases not matched to a gene. The CDR3 goes from the cysteine to the phenylalanine over 14 residues. Left in the record is the CDR3 DNA by itself, 42 bases read in frame from the first base. The germline V gene (reference sequence) gives CDR1 as SGHAT and CDR2 as FQDESV. The library was built by means of 5' RACE. The run used an Illumina MiSeq. In-frame beta chains were kept once TCRdb had trimmed the public reads at Q25 with fastp and called clones with MiXCR. When rows share a CDR3 protein, they turn into one entry using the most common DNA and genes. For this sample the table gives under 70,000 distinct CDR3 sequences, of which approximately 21% were detected only once. Under 1.5% of the sample goes to the ten largest clones.

Sequencing was performed on CD4+ T cells from blood. The source of this sequence is a human donor in good health. The chain is made from TRBV11-1 and TRBJ1-1; 10 of the junction bases match TRBD1. CDR3 protein: CASSQTGGNTEAFF. The sequenced DNA is TGTGCCAGCAGTCAGACAGGGGGCAACACTGAAGCTTTCTTT.